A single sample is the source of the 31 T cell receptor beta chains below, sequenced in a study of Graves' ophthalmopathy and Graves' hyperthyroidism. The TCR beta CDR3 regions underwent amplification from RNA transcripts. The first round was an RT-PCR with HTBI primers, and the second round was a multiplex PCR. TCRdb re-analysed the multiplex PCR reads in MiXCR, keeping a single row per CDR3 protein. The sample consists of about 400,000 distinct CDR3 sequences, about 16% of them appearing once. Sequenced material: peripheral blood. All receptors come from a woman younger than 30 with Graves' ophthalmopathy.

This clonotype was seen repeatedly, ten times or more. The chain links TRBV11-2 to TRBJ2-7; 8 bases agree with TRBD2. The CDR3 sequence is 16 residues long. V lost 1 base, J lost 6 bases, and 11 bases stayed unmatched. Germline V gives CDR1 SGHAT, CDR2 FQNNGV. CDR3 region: CASSLGLAGGVSEQYF. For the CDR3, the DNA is TGTGCCAGCAGCTTAGGTCTAGCGGGTGGCGTCTCCGAGCAGTACTTC.

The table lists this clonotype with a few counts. The CDR3 DNA reads TGTGCCTGGAGTCACAAGCGGGGGATCACAGATACGCAGTATTTT. Residues: CAWSHKRGITDTQYF. This chain connects TRBV30 to TRBJ2-3, with 8 nucleotides matching TRBD2. The CDR3 sequence is 15 residues long. Losses at the gene ends were 2 bases for V and 2 bases for J; bases not matched to a gene: 6. Germline CDR1 reads GTSNPN; CDR2 reads SVGIG (reference sequence).

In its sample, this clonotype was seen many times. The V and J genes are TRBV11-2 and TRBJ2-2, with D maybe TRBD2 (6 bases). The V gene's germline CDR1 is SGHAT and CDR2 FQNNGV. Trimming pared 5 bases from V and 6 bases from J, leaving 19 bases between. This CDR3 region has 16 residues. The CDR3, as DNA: TGTGCCAGCAGCCTAAATGCTGGGAGGTCGGCCGGGGAGCTGTTTTTT. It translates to CASSLNAGRSAGELFF.

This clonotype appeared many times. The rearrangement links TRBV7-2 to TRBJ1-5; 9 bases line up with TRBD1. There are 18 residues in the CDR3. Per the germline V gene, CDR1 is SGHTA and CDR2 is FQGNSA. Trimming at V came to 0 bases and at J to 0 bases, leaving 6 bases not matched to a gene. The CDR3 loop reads CASSLAGQGRYSNQPQHF. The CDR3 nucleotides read TGTGCCAGCAGCTTAGCGGGACAGGGCCGCTATAGCAATCAGCCCCAGCATTTT.

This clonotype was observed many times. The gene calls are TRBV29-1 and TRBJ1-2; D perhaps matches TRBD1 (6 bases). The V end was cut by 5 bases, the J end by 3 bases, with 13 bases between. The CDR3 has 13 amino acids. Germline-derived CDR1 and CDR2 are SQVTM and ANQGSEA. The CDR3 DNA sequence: TGCAGCGTTTCAGGGGAGGGCCACTATGGCTACACCTTC. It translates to CSVSGEGHYGYTF.

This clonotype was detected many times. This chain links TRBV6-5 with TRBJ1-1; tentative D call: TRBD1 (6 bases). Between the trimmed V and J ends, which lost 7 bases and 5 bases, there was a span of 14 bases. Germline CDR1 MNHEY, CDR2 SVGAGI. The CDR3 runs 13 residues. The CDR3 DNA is TGTGCCAGCAATATAGGGGGGTGGACTGAAGCTTTCTTT. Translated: CASNIGGWTEAFF.

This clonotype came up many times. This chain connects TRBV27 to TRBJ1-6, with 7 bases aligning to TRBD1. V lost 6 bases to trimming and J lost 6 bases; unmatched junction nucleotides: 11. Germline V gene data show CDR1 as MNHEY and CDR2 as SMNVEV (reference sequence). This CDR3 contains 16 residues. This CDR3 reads CASSLLPGGSNSPLHF. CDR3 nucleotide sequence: TGTGCCAGCAGCCTTTTACCAGGGGGTAGTAATTCACCCCTCCACTTT.

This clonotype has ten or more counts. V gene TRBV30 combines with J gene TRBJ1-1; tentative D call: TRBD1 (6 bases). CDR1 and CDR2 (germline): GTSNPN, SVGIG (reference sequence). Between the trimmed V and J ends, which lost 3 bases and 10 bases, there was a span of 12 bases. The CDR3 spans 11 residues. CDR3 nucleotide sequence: TGTGCCTGGAGCGGGGGGGCTGGAGCTTTCTTT. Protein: CAWSGGAGAFF.

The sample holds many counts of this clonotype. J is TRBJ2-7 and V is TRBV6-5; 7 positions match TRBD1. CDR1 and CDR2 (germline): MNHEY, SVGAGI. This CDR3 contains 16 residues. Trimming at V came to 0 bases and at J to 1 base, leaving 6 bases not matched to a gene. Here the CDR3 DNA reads TGTGCCAGCAGTTACTCGATCTGGACAGGTTCCTACGAGCAGTACTTC. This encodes CASSYSIWTGSYEQYF.

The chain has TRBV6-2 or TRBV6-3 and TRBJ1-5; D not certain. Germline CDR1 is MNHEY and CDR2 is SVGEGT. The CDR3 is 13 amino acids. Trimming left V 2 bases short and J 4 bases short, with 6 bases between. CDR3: CASSYHSNQPQHF. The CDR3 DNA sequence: TGTGCCAGCAGTTACCACTCGAATCAGCCCCAGCATTTT.

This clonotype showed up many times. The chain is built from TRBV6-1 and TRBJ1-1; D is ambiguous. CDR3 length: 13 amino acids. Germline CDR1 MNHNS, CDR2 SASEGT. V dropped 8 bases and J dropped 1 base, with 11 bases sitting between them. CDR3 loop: CASAVRRNTEAFF. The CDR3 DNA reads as TGTGCCAGCGCTGTACGACGGAACACTGAAGCTTTCTTT.

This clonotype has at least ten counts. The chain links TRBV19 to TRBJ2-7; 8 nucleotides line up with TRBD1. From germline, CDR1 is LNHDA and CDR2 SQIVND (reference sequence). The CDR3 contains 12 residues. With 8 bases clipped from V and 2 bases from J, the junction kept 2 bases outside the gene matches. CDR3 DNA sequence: TGTGCCAGTGGGACAGGAACCTACGAGCAGTACTTC. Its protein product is CASGTGTYEQYF.

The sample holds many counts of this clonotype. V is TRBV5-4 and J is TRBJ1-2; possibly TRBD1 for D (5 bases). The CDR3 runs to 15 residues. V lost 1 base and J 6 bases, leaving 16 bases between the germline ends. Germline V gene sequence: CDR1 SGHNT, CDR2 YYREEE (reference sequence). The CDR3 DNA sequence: TGTGCCAGCAGCTTGAGGGCAGGAGGGGCCCATGGCTACACCTTC. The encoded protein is CASSLRAGGAHGYTF.

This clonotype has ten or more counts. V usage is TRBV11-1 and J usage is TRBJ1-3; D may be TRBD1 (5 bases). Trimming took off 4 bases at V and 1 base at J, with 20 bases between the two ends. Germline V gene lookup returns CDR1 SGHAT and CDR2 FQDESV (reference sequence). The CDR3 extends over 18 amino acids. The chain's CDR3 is CASSYSSPGRRSGNTIYF. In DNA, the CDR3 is TGTGCCAGCAGCTACTCAAGCCCGGGGCGGAGATCTGGAAACACCATATATTTT.

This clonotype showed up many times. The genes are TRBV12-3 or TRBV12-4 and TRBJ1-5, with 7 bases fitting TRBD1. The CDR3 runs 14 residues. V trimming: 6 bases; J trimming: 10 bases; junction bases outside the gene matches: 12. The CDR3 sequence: CASSLTGALGPQHF. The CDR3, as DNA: TGTGCCAGCAGCCTCACAGGGGCGTTGGGCCCCCAGCATTTT.

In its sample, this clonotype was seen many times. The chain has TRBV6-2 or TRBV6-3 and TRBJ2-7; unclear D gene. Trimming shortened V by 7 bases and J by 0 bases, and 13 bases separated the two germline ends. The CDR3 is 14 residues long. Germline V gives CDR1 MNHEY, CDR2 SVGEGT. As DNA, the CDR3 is TGTGCCAGCATACGCTACCCCCGCTCCTACGAGCAGTACTTC. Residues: CASIRYPRSYEQYF.

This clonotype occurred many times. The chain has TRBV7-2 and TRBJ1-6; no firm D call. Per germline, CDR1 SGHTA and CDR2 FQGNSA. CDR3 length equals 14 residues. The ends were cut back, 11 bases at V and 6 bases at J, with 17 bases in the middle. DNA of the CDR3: TGTGCCTCCAGGCGGGAGGGATCTAATTCACCCCTCCACTTT. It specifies CASRREGSNSPLHF.

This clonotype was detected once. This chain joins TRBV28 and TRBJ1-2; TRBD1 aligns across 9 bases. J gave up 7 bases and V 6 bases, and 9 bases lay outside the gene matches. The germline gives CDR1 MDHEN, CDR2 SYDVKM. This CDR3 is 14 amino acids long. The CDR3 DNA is TGTGCCAGCAGCCCGGGACAGGGTTTTGGTGGCTACACCTTC. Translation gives CASSPGQGFGGYTF.

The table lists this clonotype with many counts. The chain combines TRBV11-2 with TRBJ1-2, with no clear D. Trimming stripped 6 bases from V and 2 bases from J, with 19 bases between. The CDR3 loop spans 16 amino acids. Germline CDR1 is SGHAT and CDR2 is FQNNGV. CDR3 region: CASRHDVPPLNYGYTF. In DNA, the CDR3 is TGTGCCAGCAGACACGATGTGCCTCCATTAAACTATGGCTACACCTTC. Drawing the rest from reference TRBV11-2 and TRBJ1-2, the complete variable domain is EAGVAQSPRYKIIEKRQSVAFWCNPISGHATLYWYQQILGQGPKLLIQFQNNGVVDDSQLPKDRFSAERLKGVDSTLKIQPAKLEDSAVYLCASRHDVPPLNYGYTFGSGTRLTVV.

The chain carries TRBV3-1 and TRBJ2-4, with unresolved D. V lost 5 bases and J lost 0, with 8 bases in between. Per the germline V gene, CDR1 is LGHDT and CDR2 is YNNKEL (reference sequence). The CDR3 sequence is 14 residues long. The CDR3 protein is CASSTGPAKNIQYF. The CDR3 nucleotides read TGTGCCAGCAGCACCGGACCAGCCAAAAACATTCAGTACTTC.

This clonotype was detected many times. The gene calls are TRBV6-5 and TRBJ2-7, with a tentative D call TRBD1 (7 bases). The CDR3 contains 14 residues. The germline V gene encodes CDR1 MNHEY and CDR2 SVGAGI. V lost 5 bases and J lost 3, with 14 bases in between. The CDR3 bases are TGTGCCAGCAGTCCAGGGGGGTCCTACTACGAGCAGTACTTC. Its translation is CASSPGGSYYEQYF.

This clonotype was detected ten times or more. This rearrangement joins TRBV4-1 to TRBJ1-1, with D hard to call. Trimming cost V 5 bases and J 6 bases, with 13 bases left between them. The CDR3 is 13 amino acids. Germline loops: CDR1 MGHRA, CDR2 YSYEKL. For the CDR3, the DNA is TGCGCCAGCAGCACGGTTGGCGTCGCTGAAGCTTTCTTT. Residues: CASSTVGVAEAFF.

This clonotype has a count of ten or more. The DNA for the CDR3 is TGTGCCAGCAGTCCATGGACTAGCGGGAGCGCTTACGAGCAGTACTTC. As protein: CASSPWTSGSAYEQYF. V gene TRBV28 combines with J gene TRBJ2-7, with TRBD2 matching over 13 bases. CDR1 MDHEN and CDR2 SYDVKM come from the germline V gene. CDR3 size: 16 residues. Trimming removed 5 bases from V and 4 bases from J; junction bases left unmatched: 8.

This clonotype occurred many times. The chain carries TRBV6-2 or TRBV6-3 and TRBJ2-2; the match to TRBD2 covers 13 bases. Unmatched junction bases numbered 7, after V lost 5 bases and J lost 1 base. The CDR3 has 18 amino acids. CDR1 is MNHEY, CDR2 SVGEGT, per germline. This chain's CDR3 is CASSPRLAGGKNTGELFF. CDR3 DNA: TGTGCCAGCAGTCCCCGACTAGCGGGGGGTAAGAACACCGGGGAGCTGTTTTTT.

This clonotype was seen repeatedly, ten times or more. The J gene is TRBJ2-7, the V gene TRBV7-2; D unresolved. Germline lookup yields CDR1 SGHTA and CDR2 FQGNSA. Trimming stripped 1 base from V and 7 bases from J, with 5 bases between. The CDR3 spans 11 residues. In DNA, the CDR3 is TGTGCCAGCAGCTTAGTGACGGAGCAGTACTTC. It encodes CASSLVTEQYF.

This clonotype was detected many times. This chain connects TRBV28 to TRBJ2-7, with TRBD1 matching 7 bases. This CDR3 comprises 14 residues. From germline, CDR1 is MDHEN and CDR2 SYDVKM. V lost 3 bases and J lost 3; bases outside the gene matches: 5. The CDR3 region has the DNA TGTGCCAGCAGTTTTAGGGGGCGCTTCTACGAGCAGTACTTC. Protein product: CASSFRGRFYEQYF.

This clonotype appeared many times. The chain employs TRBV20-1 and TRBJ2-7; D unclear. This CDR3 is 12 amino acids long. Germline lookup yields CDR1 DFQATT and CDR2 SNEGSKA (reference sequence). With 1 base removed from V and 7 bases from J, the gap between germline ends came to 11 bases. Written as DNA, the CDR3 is TGCAGTGCTAGAGGGGTCCAATATGAGCAGTACTTC. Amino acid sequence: CSARGVQYEQYF.

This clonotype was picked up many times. The CDR3 protein is CASSITGGGSYEQYF. The DNA for the CDR3 is TGTGCCAGTAGTATAACCGGTGGGGGGAGTTACGAGCAGTACTTC. V and J are TRBV19 and TRBJ2-7; D possibly corresponds to TRBD2 (6 bases). V was shortened by 2 bases and J by 4 bases, with 15 bases between the two germline ends. This CDR3 is 15 amino acids long. The germline V gene has CDR1 LNHDA and CDR2 SQIVND (reference sequence).

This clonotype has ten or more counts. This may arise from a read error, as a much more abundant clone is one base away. Written as DNA, the CDR3 is TGTGCCAGCAGCCTTGACAGGGGCTATGGCTGCACCTTC. Protein sequence: CASSLDRGYGCTF. The genes are TRBV7-3 and TRBJ1-2; TRBD1 agrees at 8 bases. Germline assignment: CDR1 SGHTA and CDR2 FQGTGA. The CDR3 loop spans 13 amino acids.

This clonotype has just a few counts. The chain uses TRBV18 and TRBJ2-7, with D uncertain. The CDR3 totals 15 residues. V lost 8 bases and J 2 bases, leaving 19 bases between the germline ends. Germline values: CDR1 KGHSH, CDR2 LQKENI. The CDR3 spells CASPTQNVGAYEQYF. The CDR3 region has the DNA TGTGCCAGCCCAACACAGAACGTGGGTGCCTACGAGCAGTACTTC.

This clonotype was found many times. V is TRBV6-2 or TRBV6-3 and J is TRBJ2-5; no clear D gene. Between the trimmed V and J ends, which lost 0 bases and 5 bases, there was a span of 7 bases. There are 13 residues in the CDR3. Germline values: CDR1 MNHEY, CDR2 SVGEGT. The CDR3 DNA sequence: TGTGCCAGCAGTTACTCCGGGCGGGAGACCCAGTACTTC. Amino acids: CASSYSGRETQYF.